The clone carrying this T cell receptor beta chain was found many times. The antigen is unknown. The entry originates in a study of beta chain features in type 1 diabetes. Study information: Across the samples, over 85 million sorted cells were examined in total.

This CDR3 spans 12 amino acids. Germline CDR1 and CDR2: LNHDA and SQIVND (reference sequence). Trimming took 9 bases from V and 4 from J; bases not matched to a gene: 3. Study-wide results and caveats: TCRB CDR3 length was moderately but significantly reduced in all four CD4+ subsets of Type 1 diabetes patients.

Isolated RNA was reverse transcribed in full, so expressed TCRB transcripts were sequenced. Clones were read by immunoSEQ multiplex PCR, and TCRdb kept only the in-frame ones, dropping some. The table records some 150,000 clones, around 13% of them present only once. V gene TRBV19 combines with J gene TRBJ2-1, with TRBD1 matching over 7 bases. Sequencing input: central memory CD4+ T cells from blood. The source is a man aged 18-30 years with type 1 diabetes. CDR3 residues: CASGTAYNEQFF. The CDR3 nucleotides are TGTGCCAGCGGGACAGCATACAATGAGCAGTTCTTC.